The present T cell receptor beta chain was sequenced within a study of blood T cell repertoires in COVID-19. The V gene's germline CDR1 is SGHDT and CDR2 YYEEEE. The V segment lost 4 bases and the J segment 6 bases; nucleotides outside the gene matches: 6. CDR3 size: 14 residues. Libraries were prepared by immunoSEQ multiplex PCR; TCRdb keeps only in-frame clonotypes and omits some of them. The repertoire holds about 220,000 clones, roughly 80% seen once, with about 5% in the top ten. The chain uses TRBV5-6 and TRBJ1-2; 10 bases align to TRBD1. The receptor comes from a human donor in a cohort sampled during active COVID-19. Specimen: peripheral blood. As DNA, the CDR3 is TGTGCCAGCAGCCCGGGACAGGGGTTGAATGGCTACACCTTC. Its translation is CASSPGQGLNGYTF.